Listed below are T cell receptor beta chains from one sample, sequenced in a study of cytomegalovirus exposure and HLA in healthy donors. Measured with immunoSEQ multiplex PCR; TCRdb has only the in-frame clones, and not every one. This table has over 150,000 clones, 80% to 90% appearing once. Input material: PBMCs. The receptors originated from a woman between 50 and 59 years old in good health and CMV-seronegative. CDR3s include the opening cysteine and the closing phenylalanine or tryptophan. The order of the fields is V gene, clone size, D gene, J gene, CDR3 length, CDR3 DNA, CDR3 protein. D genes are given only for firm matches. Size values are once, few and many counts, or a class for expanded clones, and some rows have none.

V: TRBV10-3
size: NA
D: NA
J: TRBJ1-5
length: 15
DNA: TGTGCCATCAGTGAGGGAAGGGCCGTGGAGGGGCCCCAGCATTTT
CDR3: CAISEGRAVEGPQHF

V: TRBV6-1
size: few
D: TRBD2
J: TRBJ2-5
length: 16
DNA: TGTGCCAGCAGTGCAAGTCTAACTAGCGGGGTTGAGACCCAGTACTTC
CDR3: CASSASLTSGVETQYF

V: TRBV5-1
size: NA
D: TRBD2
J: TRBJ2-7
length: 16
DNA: TGCGCCAGCAGCCCCGGCGGGAGGGCCTCCAGTAACGAGCAGTACTTC
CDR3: CASSPGGRASSNEQYF

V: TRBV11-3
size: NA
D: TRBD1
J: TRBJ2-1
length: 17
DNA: TGTGCCAGCAGCCCCGGCCCGACAGGGAAACTATACAATGAGCAGTTCTTC
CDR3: CASSPGPTGKLYNEQFF

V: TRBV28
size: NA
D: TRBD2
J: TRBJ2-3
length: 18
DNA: TGTGCCAGCAGTTTCCAACTGGTCCTAGCGGGGTTTGGAGTTACGCAGTATTTT
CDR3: CASSFQLVLAGFGVTQYF

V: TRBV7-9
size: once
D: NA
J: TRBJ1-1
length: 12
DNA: TGTGCCAGCAGCCCCGTCGGGCAGGGAGCTTTCTTT
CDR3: CASSPVGQGAFF

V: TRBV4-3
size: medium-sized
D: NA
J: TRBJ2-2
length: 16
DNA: TGCGCCAGCAGCCCGAAGGTGGGGGGAAACACCGGGGAGCTGTTTTTT
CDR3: CASSPKVGGNTGELFF

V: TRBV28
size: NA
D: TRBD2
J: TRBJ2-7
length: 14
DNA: TGTGCCAGCAGTTCCCCGGCGGGAGGGTGCGAGCAGTACTTC
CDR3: CASSSPAGGCEQYF

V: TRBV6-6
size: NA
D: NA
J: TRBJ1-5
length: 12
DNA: TGTGCCACCCAGGATAGCAATCAGCCCCAGCATTTT
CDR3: CATQDSNQPQHF

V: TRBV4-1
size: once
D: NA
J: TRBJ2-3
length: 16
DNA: TGCGCCAGCAGCCAAGATTTTTACAGGGCATCAGATACGCAGTATTTT
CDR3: CASSQDFYRASDTQYF

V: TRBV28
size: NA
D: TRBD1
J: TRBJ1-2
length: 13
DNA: TGTGCCAGCAGGCCTACAGGGGTCTATGGCTACACCTTC
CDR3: CASRPTGVYGYTF

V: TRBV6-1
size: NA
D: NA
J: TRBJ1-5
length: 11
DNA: TGTGCCAGTGCAGGGGCACAGCCCCAGCATTTT
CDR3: CASAGAQPQHF

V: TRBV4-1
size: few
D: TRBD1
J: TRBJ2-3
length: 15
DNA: TGCGCCAGCAGCCTAAGACAGGGGGCCACAGATACGCAGTATTTT
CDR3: CASSLRQGATDTQYF

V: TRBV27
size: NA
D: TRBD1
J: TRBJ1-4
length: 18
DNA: TGTGCCAGCAGTCGCCCCCCCCTAGGGACAGGGTCCGATAGGAAACTGTTTTTT
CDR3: CASSRPPLGTGSDRKLFF

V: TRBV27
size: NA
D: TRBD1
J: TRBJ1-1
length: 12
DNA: TGTGCCAGCAGTCCGGACAGGGGGGCGGCTTTCTTT
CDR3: CASSPDRGAAFF

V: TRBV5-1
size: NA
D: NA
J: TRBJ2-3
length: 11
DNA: TGCGCCAGCAGCTTACTAGATACGCAGTATTTT
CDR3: CASSLLDTQYF

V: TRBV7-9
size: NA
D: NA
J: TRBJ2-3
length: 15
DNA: TGTGCCAGCAGCATTAACACGGGGGGCACAGATACGCAGTATTTT
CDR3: CASSINTGGTDTQYF

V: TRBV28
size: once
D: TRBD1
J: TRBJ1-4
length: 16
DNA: TGTGCCAGCAGTTCAATACAGGGGGCCACTAATGAAAAACTGTTTTTT
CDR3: CASSSIQGATNEKLFF

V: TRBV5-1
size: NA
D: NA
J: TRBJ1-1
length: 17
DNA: TGCGCCAGCAGCTTCTACAAAGGTGGGGCGATTGGGACTGAAGCTTTCTTT
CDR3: CASSFYKGGAIGTEAFF

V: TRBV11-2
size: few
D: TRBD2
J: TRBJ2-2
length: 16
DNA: TGTGCCAGCATCGAGGAGGGCGGGAGAAAGACCGGGGAGCTGTTTTTT
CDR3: CASIEEGGRKTGELFF

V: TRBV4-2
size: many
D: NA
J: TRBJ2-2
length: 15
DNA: TGTGCCAGCAGCCAAGGTGGGAGTCACACCGGGGAGCTGTTTTTT
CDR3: CASSQGGSHTGELFF

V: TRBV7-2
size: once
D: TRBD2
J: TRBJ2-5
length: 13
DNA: TGTGCCAGCAGCTCGGGACTAGTAGAGACCCAGTACTTC
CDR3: CASSSGLVETQYF

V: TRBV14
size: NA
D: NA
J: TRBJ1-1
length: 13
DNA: TGTGCCAGCAGCCAAGGAGGAGGGTTAGAAGCTTTCTTT
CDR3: CASSQGGGLEAFF

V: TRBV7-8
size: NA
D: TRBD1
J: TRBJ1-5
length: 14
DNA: TGTGCCAGCAGCAAACAGGGGGGGAATCAGCCCCAGCATTTT
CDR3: CASSKQGGNQPQHF

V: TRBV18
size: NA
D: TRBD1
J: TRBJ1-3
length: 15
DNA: TGTGCCAGCTCACCCGGACAGGGTAATAGAAACACCATATATTTT
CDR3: CASSPGQGNRNTIYF

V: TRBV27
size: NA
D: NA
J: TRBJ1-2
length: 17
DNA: TGTGCCAGCAGTTTATCGGGGGTGTTCCTTGGGGGCTCTGGCTACACCTTC
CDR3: CASSLSGVFLGGSGYTF

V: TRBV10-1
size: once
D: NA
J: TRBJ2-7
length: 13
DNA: TGCGCCAGCAGTGACCCGGGGAGAAACGAGCAGTACTTC
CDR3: CASSDPGRNEQYF

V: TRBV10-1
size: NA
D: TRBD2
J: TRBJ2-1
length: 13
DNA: TGCGCCAGCGGGACTAGCGGCTACAATGAGCAGTTCTTC
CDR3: CASGTSGYNEQFF

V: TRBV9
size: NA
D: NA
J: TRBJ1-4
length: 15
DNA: TGTGCCAGCAGCGTAGACGCAGGGCGGAATGAAAAACTGTTTTTT
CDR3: CASSVDAGRNEKLFF

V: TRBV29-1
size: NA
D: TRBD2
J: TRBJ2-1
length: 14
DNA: TGCAGCTCCGGGGAGGCTAGCGGGTTTGTTGAGCAGTTCTTC
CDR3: CSSGEASGFVEQFF

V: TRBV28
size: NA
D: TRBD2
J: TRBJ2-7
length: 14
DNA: TGTGCCAGCAGTCCGGGACTAGCTCCTAACGAGCAGTACTTC
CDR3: CASSPGLAPNEQYF